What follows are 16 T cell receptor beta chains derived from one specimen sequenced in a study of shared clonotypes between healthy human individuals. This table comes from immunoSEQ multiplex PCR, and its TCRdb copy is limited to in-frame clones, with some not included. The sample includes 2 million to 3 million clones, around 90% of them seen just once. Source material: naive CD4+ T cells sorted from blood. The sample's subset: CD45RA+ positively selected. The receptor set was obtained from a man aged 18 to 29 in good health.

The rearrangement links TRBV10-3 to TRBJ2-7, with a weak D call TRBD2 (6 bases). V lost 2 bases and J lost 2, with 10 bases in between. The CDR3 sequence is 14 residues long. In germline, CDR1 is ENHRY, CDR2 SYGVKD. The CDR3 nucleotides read TGTGCCATCAGTGAGGGCGGGGCGGCCTACGAGCAGTACTTC. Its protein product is CAISEGGAAYEQYF.

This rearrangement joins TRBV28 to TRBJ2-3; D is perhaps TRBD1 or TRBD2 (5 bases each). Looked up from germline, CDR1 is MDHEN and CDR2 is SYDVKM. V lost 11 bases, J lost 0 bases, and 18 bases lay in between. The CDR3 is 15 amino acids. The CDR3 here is CAAGLGVDSTDTQYF. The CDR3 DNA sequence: TGTGCCGCTGGTTTGGGGGTCGATAGCACAGATACGCAGTATTTT. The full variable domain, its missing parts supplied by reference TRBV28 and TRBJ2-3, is DVKVTQSSRYLVKRTGEKVFLECVQDMDHENMFWYRQDPGLGLRLIYFSYDVKMKEKGDIPEGYSVSREKKERFSLILESASTNQTSMYLCAAGLGVDSTDTQYFGPGTRLTVL.

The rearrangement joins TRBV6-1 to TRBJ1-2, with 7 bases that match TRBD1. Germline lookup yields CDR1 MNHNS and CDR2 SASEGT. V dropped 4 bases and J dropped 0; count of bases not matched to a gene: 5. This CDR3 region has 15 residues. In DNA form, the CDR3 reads TGTGCCAGCAGTGTCGAGGGGGCGGCTAACTATGGCTACACCTTC. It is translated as CASSVEGAANYGYTF.

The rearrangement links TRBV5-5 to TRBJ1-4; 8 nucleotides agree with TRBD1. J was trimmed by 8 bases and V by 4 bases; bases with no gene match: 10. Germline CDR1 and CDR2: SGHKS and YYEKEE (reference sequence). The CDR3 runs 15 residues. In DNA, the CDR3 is TGTGCCAGCAGCACCGGACAGGGTGGTTTCGAAAAACTGTTTTTT. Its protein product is CASSTGQGGFEKLFF.

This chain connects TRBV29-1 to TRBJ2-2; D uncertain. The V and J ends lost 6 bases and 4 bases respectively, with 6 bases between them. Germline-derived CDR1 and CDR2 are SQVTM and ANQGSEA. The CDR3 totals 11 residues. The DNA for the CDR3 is TGCAGCGTAGTAACCACCGGGGAGCTGTTTTTT. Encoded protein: CSVVTTGELFF.

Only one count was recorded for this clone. CDR3 bases: TGTGCCACCAGCAGAGCATGGGCTGGGACCGGGGAGCTGTTTTTT. Its translation: CATSRAWAGTGELFF. The chain is built from TRBV15 and TRBJ2-2, with D unclear. The germline V gene has CDR1 LNHNV and CDR2 YYDKDF (reference sequence). V shed 1 base and J shed 5 bases, with 11 bases lying between them. The CDR3 loop spans 15 amino acids.

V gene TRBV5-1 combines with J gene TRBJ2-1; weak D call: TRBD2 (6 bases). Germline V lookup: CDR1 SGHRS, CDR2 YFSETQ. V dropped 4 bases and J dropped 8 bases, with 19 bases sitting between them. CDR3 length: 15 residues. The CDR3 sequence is CASSQTRTSSYEQFF. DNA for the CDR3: TGCGCCAGCAGCCAGACTAGGACTTCCTCCTATGAGCAGTTCTTC.

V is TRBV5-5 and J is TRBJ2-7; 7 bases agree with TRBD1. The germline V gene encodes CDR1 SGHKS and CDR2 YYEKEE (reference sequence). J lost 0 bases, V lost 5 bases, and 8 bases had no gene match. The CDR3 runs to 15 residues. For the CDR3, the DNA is TGTGCCAGCAGAGAAGGACAGGATACCTCCTACGAGCAGTACTTC. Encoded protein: CASREGQDTSYEQYF.

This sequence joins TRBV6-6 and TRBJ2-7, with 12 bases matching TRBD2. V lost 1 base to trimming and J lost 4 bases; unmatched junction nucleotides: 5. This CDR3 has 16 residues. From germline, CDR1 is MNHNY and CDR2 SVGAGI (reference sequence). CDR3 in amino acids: CASSYFGLAGRYEQYF. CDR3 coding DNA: TGTGCCAGCAGTTACTTCGGACTAGCGGGACGATACGAGCAGTACTTC.

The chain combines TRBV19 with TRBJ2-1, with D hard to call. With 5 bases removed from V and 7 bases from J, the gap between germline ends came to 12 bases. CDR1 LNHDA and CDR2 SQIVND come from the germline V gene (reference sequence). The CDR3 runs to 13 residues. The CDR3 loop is CASSAIPLNEQFF. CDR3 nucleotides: TGTGCCAGTAGTGCCATACCCCTAAATGAGCAGTTCTTC.

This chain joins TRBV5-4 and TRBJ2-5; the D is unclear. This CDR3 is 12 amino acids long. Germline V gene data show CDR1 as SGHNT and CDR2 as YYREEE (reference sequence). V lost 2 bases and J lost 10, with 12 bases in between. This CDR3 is CASSLPGLHQYF. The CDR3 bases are TGTGCCAGCAGCTTACCTGGGCTACACCAGTACTTC. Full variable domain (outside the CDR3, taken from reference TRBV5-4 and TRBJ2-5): ETGVTQSPTHLIKTRGQQVTLRCSSQSGHNTVSWYQQALGQGPQFIFQYYREEENGRGNFPPRFSGLQFPNYSSELNVNALELDDSALYLCASSLPGLHQYFGPGTRLLVL.

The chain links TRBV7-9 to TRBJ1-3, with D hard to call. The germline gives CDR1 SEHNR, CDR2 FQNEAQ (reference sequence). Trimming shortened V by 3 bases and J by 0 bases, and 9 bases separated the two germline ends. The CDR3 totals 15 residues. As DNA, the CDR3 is TGTGCCAGCAGCTTTCGACGCGGCTCTGGAAACACCATATATTTT. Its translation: CASSFRRGSGNTIYF.

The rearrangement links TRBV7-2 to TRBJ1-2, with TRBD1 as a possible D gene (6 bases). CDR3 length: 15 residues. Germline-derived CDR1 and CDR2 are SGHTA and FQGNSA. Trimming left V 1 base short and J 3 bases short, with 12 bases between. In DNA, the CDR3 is TGTGCCAGCAGCTTAGTGGGCAGGGGATACTATGGCTACACCTTC. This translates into CASSLVGRGYYGYTF.

The CDR3 is CASSQEPNTGELFF. The CDR3 DNA follows: TGTGCCAGCAGCCAAGAACCGAACACCGGGGAGCTGTTTTTT. The rearrangement uses TRBV4-2 and TRBJ2-2; D remains ambiguous. CDR1 is LGHNA and CDR2 is YNFKEQ in the germline V gene. The CDR3 is 14 residues long. Trimming removed 0 bases at V and 0 bases at J, with 2 bases between.

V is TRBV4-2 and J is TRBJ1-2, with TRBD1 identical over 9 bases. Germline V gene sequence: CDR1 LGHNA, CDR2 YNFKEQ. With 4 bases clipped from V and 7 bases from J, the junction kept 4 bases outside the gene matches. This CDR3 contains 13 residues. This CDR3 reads CASSPQGAGGYTF. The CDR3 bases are TGTGCCAGCAGCCCACAGGGGGCTGGTGGCTACACCTTC.

CDR3 DNA sequence: TGTGCCAGCAGCCTAACCGGGACTAGCGCCGAGCAGTACTTC. Residues: CASSLTGTSAEQYF. The chain links TRBV6-5 to TRBJ2-7; 10 nucleotides align to TRBD2. V lost 6 bases, J lost 6 bases, and 8 bases stayed unmatched. Germline-derived CDR1 and CDR2 are MNHEY and SVGAGI. The CDR3 has 14 residues.